Sequencing of this T cell receptor (beta chain) was carried out in a study of blood T cell repertoires in COVID-19. Trimming took 6 bases from V and 4 from J, leaving 15 bases between them. The germline V gene has CDR1 SEHNR and CDR2 FQNEAQ (reference sequence). The CDR3 extends over 14 amino acids. Original data processing: Scientists estimated how many nucleated cells there were by amplifying reference gene primers. Sequencing was performed with immunoSEQ multiplex PCR; in TCRdb, only in-frame clones are kept and a portion is missing. The DNA gave D and trimming, while V, J and clone size come from that table. Of some 350,000 clones detected, around nine tenths appear once; the ten largest clones hold 7% to 8%.

The material sequenced was peripheral blood. The chain has TRBV7-9 and TRBJ1-1; D is ambiguous. This TCR was recovered from a woman aged 70-85 years with COVID-19, enrolled during active disease. This CDR3 is CASSKGGWGTEAFF. CDR3 DNA sequence: TGTGCCAGCAGTAAGGGAGGTTGGGGCACTGAAGCTTTCTTT.